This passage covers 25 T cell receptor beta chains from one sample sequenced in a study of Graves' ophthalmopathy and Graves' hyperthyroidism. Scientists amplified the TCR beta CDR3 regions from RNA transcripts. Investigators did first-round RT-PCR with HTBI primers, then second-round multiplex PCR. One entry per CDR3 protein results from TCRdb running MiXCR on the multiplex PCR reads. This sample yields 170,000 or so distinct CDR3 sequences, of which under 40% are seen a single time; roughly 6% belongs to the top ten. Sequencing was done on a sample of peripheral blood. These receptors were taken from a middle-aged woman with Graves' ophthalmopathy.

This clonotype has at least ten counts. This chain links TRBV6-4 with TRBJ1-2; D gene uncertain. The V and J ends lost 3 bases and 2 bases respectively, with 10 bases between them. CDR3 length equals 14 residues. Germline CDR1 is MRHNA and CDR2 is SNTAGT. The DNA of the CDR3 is TGTGCCAGCAGTGATGGACGGGGAAACTATGGCTACACCTTC. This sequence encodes CASSDGRGNYGYTF.

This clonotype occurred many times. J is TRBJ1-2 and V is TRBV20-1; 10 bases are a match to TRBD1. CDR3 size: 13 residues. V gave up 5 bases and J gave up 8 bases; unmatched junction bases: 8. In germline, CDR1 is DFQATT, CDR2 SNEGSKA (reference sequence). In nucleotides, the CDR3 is TGCAGTGCTGAAGGGACAGGGGAAAAGGGCTACACCTTC. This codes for CSAEGTGEKGYTF.

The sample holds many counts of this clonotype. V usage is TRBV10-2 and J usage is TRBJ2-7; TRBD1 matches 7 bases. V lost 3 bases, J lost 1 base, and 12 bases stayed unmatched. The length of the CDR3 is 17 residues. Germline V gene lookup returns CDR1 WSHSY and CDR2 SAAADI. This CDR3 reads CASSDVGTGTDSYEQYF. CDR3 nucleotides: TGCGCCAGCAGTGATGTGGGAACCGGGACAGATTCCTACGAGCAGTACTTC.

The CDR3 region is CASSSGEDPGNTIYF. The DNA for the CDR3 is TGTGCCAGCAGTTCGGGGGAGGATCCTGGAAACACCATATATTTT. The chain employs TRBV7-2 and TRBJ1-3, with a possible D match to TRBD1 (5 bases). CDR1 is SGHTA and CDR2 is FQGNSA in the germline V gene. This CDR3 region has 15 residues. V was shortened by 6 bases and J by 2 bases, with 14 bases between the two germline ends.

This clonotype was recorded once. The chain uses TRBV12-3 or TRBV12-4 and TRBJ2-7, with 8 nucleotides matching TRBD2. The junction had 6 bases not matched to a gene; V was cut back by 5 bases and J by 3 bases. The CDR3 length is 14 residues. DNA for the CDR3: TGTGCCAGCAGTCCCCTCCTAGCGGGCTACGAGCAGTACTTC. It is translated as CASSPLLAGYEQYF.

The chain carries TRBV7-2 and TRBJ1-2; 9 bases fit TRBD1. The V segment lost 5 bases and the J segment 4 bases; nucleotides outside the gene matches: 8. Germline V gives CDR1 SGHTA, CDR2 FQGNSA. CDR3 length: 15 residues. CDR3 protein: CASSPDRGWGYGYTF. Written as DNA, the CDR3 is TGTGCCAGCAGCCCCGACAGGGGGTGGGGCTATGGCTACACCTTC.

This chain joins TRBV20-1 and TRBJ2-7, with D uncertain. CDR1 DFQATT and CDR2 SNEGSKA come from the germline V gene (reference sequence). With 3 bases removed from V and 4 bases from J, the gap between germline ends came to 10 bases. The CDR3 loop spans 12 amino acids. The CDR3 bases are TGCAGTGCTAGGGAGACCCTATACGAGCAGTACTTC. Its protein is CSARETLYEQYF.

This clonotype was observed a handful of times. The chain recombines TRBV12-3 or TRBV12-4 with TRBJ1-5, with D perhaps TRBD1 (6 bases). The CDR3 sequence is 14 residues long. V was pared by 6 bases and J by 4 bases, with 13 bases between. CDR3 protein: CASRNRDNNQPQHF. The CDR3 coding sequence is TGTGCCAGCAGGAACCGGGACAATAATCAGCCCCAGCATTTT.

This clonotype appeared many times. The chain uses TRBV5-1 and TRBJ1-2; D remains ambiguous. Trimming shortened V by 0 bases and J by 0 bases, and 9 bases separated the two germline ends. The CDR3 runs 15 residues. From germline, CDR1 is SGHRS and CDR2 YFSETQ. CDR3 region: CASSLGAETNYGYTF. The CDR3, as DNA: TGCGCCAGCAGCTTGGGGGCAGAGACTAACTATGGCTACACCTTC. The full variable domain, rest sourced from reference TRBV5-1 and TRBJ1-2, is KAGVTQTPRYLIKTRGQQVTLSCSPISGHRSVSWYQQTPGQGLQFLFEYFSETQRNKGNFPGRFSGRQFSNSRSEMNVSTLELGDSALYLCASSLGAETNYGYTFGSGTRLTVV.

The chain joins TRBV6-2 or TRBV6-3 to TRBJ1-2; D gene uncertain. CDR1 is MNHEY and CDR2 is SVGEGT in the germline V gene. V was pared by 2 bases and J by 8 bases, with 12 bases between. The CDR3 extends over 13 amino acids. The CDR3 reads CASSYNNVGGYTF. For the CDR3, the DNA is TGTGCCAGCAGTTACAATAATGTCGGCGGCTACACCTTC.

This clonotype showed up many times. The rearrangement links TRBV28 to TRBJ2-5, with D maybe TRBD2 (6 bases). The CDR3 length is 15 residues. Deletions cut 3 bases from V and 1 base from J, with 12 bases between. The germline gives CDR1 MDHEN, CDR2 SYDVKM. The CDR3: CASSFLAVIQETQYF. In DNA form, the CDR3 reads TGTGCCAGCAGTTTTTTAGCGGTGATCCAAGAGACCCAGTACTTC.

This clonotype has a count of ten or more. Here the CDR3 DNA reads TGTGCCAGCAGTGAAGCGTGGAGGGAAGACACTGAAGCTTTCTTT. This translates into CASSEAWREDTEAFF. This rearrangement joins TRBV2 to TRBJ1-1; D gene unclear. Trimming left V 0 bases short and J 3 bases short, with 11 bases between. This CDR3 contains 15 residues. Per germline, CDR1 SNHLY and CDR2 FYNNEI.

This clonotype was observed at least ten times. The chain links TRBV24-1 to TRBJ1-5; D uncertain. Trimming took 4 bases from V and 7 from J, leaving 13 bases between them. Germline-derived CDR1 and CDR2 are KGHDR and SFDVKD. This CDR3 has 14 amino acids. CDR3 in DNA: TGTGCCACCAGTGAGAGTCGGGATTTACAGCCCCAGCATTTT. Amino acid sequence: CATSESRDLQPQHF.

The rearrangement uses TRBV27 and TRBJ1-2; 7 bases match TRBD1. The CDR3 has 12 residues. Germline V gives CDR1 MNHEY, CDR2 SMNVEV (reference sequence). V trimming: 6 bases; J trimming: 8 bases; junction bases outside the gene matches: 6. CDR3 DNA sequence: TGTGCCAGCAGGACAGGGTTTGAGGGCTACACCTTC. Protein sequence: CASRTGFEGYTF.

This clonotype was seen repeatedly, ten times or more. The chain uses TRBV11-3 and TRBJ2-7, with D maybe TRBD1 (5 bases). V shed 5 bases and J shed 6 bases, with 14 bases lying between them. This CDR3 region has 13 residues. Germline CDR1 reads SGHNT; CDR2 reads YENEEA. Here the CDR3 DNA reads TGTGCCAGCAGCCCTGGGGCGGTCCGCGAGCAGTACTTC. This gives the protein CASSPGAVREQYF.

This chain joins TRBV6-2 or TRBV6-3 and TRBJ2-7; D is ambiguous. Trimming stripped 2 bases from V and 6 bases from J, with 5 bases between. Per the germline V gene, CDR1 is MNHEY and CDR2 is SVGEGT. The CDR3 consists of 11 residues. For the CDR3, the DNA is TGTGCCAGCAGTTACCCTGCCGAGCAGTACTTC. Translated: CASSYPAEQYF.

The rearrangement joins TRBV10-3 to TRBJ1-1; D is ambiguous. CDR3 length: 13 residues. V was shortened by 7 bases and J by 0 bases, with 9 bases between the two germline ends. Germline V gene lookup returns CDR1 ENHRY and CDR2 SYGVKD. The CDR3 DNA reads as TGTGCCATCACCGGAGATCTGAACACTGAAGCTTTCTTT. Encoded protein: CAITGDLNTEAFF.

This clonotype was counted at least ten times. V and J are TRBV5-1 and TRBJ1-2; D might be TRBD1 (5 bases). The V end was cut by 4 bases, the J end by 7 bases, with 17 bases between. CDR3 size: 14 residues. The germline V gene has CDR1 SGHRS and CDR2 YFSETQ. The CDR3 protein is CASSPSLEGIGYTF. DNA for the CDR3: TGCGCCAGCAGCCCGTCGTTGGAGGGGATTGGCTACACCTTC.

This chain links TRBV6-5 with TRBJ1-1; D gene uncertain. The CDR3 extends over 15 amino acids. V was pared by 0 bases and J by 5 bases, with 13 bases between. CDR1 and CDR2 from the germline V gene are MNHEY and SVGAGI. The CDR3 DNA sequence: TGTGCCAGCAGTTACTCGAATACCGGGAGGACTGAAGCTTTCTTT. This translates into CASSYSNTGRTEAFF.

This chain's CDR3 is CASRDRGGQWNTEAFF. The CDR3 bases are TGTGCCAGCAGGGACAGGGGGGGTCAATGGAACACTGAAGCTTTCTTT. V is TRBV2 and J is TRBJ1-1; 10 positions agree with TRBD1. With V trimmed by 6 bases and J by 1 base, 8 bases remained unmatched. The germline V gene encodes CDR1 SNHLY and CDR2 FYNNEI. The CDR3 has 16 residues.

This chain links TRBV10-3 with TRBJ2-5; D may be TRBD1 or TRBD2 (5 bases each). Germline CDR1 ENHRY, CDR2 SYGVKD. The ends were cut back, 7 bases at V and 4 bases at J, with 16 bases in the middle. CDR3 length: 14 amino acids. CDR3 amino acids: CAIKGDEVGETQYF. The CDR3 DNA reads TGTGCCATCAAAGGGGACGAAGTGGGAGAGACCCAGTACTTC.

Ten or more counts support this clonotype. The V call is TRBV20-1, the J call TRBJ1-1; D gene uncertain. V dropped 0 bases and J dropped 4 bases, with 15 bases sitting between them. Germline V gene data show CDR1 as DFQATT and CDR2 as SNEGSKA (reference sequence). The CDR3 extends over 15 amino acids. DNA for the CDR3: TGCAGTGCTAGAGAGTTCGGAGTGTTTTCCACTGAAGCTTTCTTT. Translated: CSAREFGVFSTEAFF.

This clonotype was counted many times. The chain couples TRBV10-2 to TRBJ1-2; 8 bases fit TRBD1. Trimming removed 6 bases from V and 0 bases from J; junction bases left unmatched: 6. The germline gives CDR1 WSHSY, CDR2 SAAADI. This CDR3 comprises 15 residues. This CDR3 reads CASRGQGTSNYGYTF. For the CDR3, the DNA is TGCGCCAGCAGAGGACAGGGCACCTCTAACTATGGCTACACCTTC.

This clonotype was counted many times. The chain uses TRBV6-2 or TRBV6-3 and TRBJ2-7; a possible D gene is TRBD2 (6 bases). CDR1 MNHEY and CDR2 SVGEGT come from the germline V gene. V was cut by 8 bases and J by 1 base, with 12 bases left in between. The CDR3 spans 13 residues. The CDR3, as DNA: TGTGCCAGCTGGGGGGAAAAGTCCTACGAGCAGTACTTC. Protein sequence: CASWGEKSYEQYF.

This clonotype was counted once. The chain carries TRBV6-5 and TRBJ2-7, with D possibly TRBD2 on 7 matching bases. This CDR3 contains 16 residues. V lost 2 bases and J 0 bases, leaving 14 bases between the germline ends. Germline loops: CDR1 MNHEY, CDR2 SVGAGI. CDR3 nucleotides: TGTGCCAGCAGTTACGGGGGGGGGCAAGACTCCTACGAGCAGTACTTC. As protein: CASSYGGGQDSYEQYF.